The rows below give T cell receptor beta chains drawn from one sample of a study of cytomegalovirus exposure and HLA in healthy donors. The protocol was immunoSEQ multiplex PCR, while the TCRdb copy is restricted to in-frame clones and leaves out a portion. Here the sample spans about 160,000 clones, around 79% being singletons. The sample comprised PBMCs. Receptors were obtained from a female donor in good health and CMV-seronegative. Both conserved end residues are part of each CDR3. D genes are given only for firm matches. Clone size is shown for a subset of rows, as once, few, many or a class of expanded clone.

J: TRBJ2-1; length: 15; V: TRBV11-2; D: .; size: .; DNA: TGTGCCAGCAACCCCCCCCAGGGGAACTACAATGAGCAGTTCTTC; CDR3: CASNPPQGNYNEQFF
J: TRBJ2-3; length: 15; V: TRBV7-9; D: TRBD1; size: .; DNA: TGTGCCAGCAGCCAAGGGGGGACAGGGGGAGATACGCAGTATTTT; CDR3: CASSQGGTGGDTQYF
J: TRBJ2-7; length: 18; V: TRBV28; D: TRBD2; size: .; DNA: TGTGCCAGCAGTTTAACCTGGACTAGCGGGATGTTATCCTACGAGCAGTACTTC; CDR3: CASSLTWTSGMLSYEQYF
J: TRBJ2-1; length: 16; V: TRBV4-3; D: .; size: .; DNA: TGCGCCAGCAGCCACAGTAGCGGAAGCTCCTACAATGAGCAGTTCTTC; CDR3: CASSHSSGSSYNEQFF
J: TRBJ2-7; length: 11; V: TRBV30; D: .; size: .; DNA: TGTGCCTGGGCACAGGGCTACGAGCAGTACTTC; CDR3: CAWAQGYEQYF
J: TRBJ2-1; length: 17; V: TRBV4-3; D: TRBD2; size: .; DNA: TGCGCCAGCAGCCAAGAGATTAGCGGGAGCTCCTACAATGAGCAGTTCTTC; CDR3: CASSQEISGSSYNEQFF
J: TRBJ2-3; length: 19; V: TRBV14; D: TRBD2; size: once; DNA: TGTGCCAGCAGCCAAGAGAGTGTTCTAGCGGGGATGAGCACAGATACGCAGTATTTT; CDR3: CASSQESVLAGMSTDTQYF
J: TRBJ2-1; length: 15; V: TRBV7-2; D: .; size: .; DNA: TGTGCCAGCAGCTTAGGGGCTAGCTATAACTATGAGCAGTTCTTC; CDR3: CASSLGASYNYEQFF
J: TRBJ1-2; length: 17; V: TRBV4-2; D: .; size: .; DNA: TGTGCCAGCAGCCAAGGGGGGGGCCACAACCTTAACTATGGCTACACCTTC; CDR3: CASSQGGGHNLNYGYTF
J: TRBJ2-3; length: 13; V: TRBV29-1; D: TRBD2; size: .; DNA: TGCAGCGTTGTGGGGGGAGGGACAGATACGCAGTATTTT; CDR3: CSVVGGGTDTQYF
J: TRBJ2-2; length: 15; V: TRBV30; D: TRBD2; size: .; DNA: TGTGCCTGGAGTGTGACTAGCGGGAACACCGGGGAGCTGTTTTTT; CDR3: CAWSVTSGNTGELFF
J: TRBJ1-1; length: 11; V: TRBV19; D: .; size: .; DNA: TGTGCCAGTAGAACAGGGACTGAAGCTTTCTTT; CDR3: CASRTGTEAFF
J: TRBJ1-5; length: 13; V: TRBV6-1; D: .; size: few; DNA: TGTGCCAGCAGTGCAGGGGAAACGAAGCCCCAGCATTTT; CDR3: CASSAGETKPQHF
J: TRBJ2-2; length: 15; V: TRBV9; D: TRBD1; size: once; DNA: TGTGCCAGCAGCGCCCGGGACAGGGGGCTGGGGGAGCTGTTTTTT; CDR3: CASSARDRGLGELFF
J: TRBJ1-2; length: 13; V: TRBV6-5; D: .; size: .; DNA: TGTGCCAGCAGTCCTAAATCTAACTATGGCTACACCTTC; CDR3: CASSPKSNYGYTF
J: TRBJ1-5; length: 14; V: TRBV2; D: .; size: .; DNA: TGTGCCAGCAGTCCTAACAGGGACAATCAGCCCCAGCATTTT; CDR3: CASSPNRDNQPQHF
J: TRBJ1-4; length: 14; V: TRBV4-2; D: .; size: .; DNA: TGTGCCAGCAGCCACACAGCCGTTAATGAAAAACTGTTTTTT; CDR3: CASSHTAVNEKLFF
J: TRBJ2-5; length: 13; V: TRBV28; D: .; size: .; DNA: TGTGCCAGCACCCACAGGATATTGGAGACCCAGTACTTC; CDR3: CASTHRILETQYF
J: TRBJ1-2; length: 13; V: TRBV5-6; D: .; size: .; DNA: TGTGCCAGCAGCCTGAGAGATCCTTATGGCTACACCTTC; CDR3: CASSLRDPYGYTF
J: TRBJ2-1; length: 21; V: TRBV7-8; D: TRBD2; size: .; DNA: TGTGCCAGCAGCTTAGGCACCCCGGGACTAGCGGGAGTAGTATCTTTTAATGAGCAGTTCTTC; CDR3: CASSLGTPGLAGVVSFNEQFF
J: TRBJ2-7; length: 17; V: TRBV7-2; D: TRBD2; size: .; DNA: TGTGCCAGCAGCTTAGCGTTGGCGGGAGCCGTTCAGGACGAGCAGTACTTC; CDR3: CASSLALAGAVQDEQYF
J: TRBJ2-7; length: 16; V: TRBV7-2; D: TRBD2; size: .; DNA: TGTGCCAGCAGCTTAAGGGGACTAGCGGGGGGGCCCGAGCAGTACTTC; CDR3: CASSLRGLAGGPEQYF
J: TRBJ1-2; length: 17; V: TRBV7-2; D: .; size: .; DNA: TGTGCCAGCAGTCAAAATAGAGGACACGTTAGGCCCTATGGCTACACCTTC; CDR3: CASSQNRGHVRPYGYTF
J: TRBJ2-5; length: 15; V: TRBV4-1; D: .; size: .; DNA: TGCGCCAGCAGCCAAGGTGTAGCTGGCCAAGAGACCCAGTACTTC; CDR3: CASSQGVAGQETQYF
J: TRBJ2-1; length: 13; V: TRBV18; D: TRBD2; size: .; DNA: TGTGCCAGCTCACCAACGGGGGGGTATGAGCAGTTCTTC; CDR3: CASSPTGGYEQFF
J: TRBJ1-1; length: 11; V: TRBV6-5; D: .; size: once; DNA: TGTGCCATCCGGGGGGATACTGAAGCTTTCTTT; CDR3: CAIRGDTEAFF
J: TRBJ2-7; length: 16; V: TRBV10-1; D: TRBD1; size: .; DNA: TGCGCCAGCAGTGACCAAGGACAGGACCGCTCCTACGAGCAGTACTTC; CDR3: CASSDQGQDRSYEQYF
J: TRBJ2-6; length: 14; V: TRBV27; D: .; size: .; DNA: TGTGCCAGCCGACCCGGGGCTGGGGCCAACGTCCTGACTTTC; CDR3: CASRPGAGANVLTF
J: TRBJ2-1; length: 14; V: TRBV5-1; D: TRBD1; size: .; DNA: TGCGCCACCAATCCAGGGGGCAGTTTCAATGAGCAGTTCTTC; CDR3: CATNPGGSFNEQFF
J: TRBJ1-3; length: 12; V: TRBV19; D: .; size: .; DNA: TGTGCCAGTACAGTCTCTGGAAACACCATATATTTT; CDR3: CASTVSGNTIYF
J: TRBJ2-5; length: 16; V: TRBV5-4; D: TRBD2; size: .; DNA: TGTGCCAGCAGCACCGGACTAGCGGGAGGGGAGGAGACCCAGTACTTC; CDR3: CASSTGLAGGEETQYF
J: TRBJ2-5; length: 17; V: TRBV4-3; D: TRBD2; size: .; DNA: TGCGCCAGCAGCCAAGATAGGAGGCGGGGGGTTCCAGAGACCCAGTACTTC; CDR3: CASSQDRRRGVPETQYF
J: TRBJ2-1; length: 16; V: TRBV19; D: TRBD2; size: .; DNA: TGTGCCAGTAGTACACGCTCTAGCGGGGGATACAATGAGCAGTTCTTC; CDR3: CASSTRSSGGYNEQFF
J: TRBJ2-7; length: 13; V: TRBV19; D: .; size: .; DNA: TGTGCCAGTAGTAAGACAGGTACCTACGAGCAGTACTTC; CDR3: CASSKTGTYEQYF
J: TRBJ2-5; length: 11; V: TRBV7-2; D: .; size: .; DNA: TGTGCCAGCAGCTTACTGGAGACCCAGTACTTC; CDR3: CASSLLETQYF
J: TRBJ2-1; length: 17; V: TRBV11-2; D: TRBD2; size: .; DNA: TGTGCCAGCAGGGTAGGGACTAGCGGGGGCTCCTACAATGAGCAGTTCTTC; CDR3: CASRVGTSGGSYNEQFF
J: TRBJ2-3; length: 15; V: TRBV9; D: TRBD2; size: .; DNA: TGTGCCAGCAGCTCACGGGGGGGCCGGGGAGATACGCAGTATTTT; CDR3: CASSSRGGRGDTQYF
J: TRBJ2-5; length: 16; V: TRBV11-2; D: .; size: once; DNA: TGTGCCAGCAGCTTAGGCCCGTTTTCGGGACAAGGGACCCAGTACTTC; CDR3: CASSLGPFSGQGTQYF
J: TRBJ2-6; length: 17; V: TRBV2; D: TRBD1; size: .; DNA: TGTGCCAGCAGTGAAGGACAGGGGGCCTCTGGGGCCAACGTCCTGACTTTC; CDR3: CASSEGQGASGANVLTF
J: TRBJ2-1; length: 19; V: TRBV7-6; D: TRBD2; size: .; DNA: TGTGCCAGCAGCCGCAAGCCTGATCGGGCGGGAGGGCAGGGCAATGAGCAGTTCTTC; CDR3: CASSRKPDRAGGQGNEQFF
J: TRBJ2-7; length: 15; V: TRBV6-5; D: TRBD2; size: .; DNA: TGTGCCAGCAGTTACCGACTAGCCCTCCCCTACGAGCAGTACTTC; CDR3: CASSYRLALPYEQYF
J: TRBJ2-7; length: 14; V: TRBV5-4; D: TRBD1; size: .; DNA: TGTGCCAGCACCCTGGACAGGGTCCCCTACGAGCAGTACTTC; CDR3: CASTLDRVPYEQYF
J: TRBJ1-2; length: 17; V: TRBV12-5; D: .; size: .; DNA: TGTGCTAGTGGTTTGGTACTTGGGGGGACTTTTAACTATGGCTACACCTTC; CDR3: CASGLVLGGTFNYGYTF
J: TRBJ1-6; length: 14; V: TRBV7-6; D: .; size: .; DNA: TGTGCCAGCAGCTTAGCAGGGGCCGGTTCACCCCTCCACTTT; CDR3: CASSLAGAGSPLHF
J: TRBJ2-2; length: 16; V: TRBV9; D: TRBD2; size: .; DNA: TGTGCCAGCAGCGTTAGCGGGTTCGGAACGTCCGGGGAGCTGTTTTTT; CDR3: CASSVSGFGTSGELFF
J: TRBJ2-3; length: 16; V: TRBV19; D: .; size: .; DNA: TGTGCCAGTAGTACCAACAGGGTGACGCGCACAGATACGCAGTATTTT; CDR3: CASSTNRVTRTDTQYF
J: TRBJ1-3; length: 14; V: TRBV7-2; D: .; size: .; DNA: TGTGCCAGCTCCGGTCGGGGGAACGGAAACACCATATATTTT; CDR3: CASSGRGNGNTIYF